The 7 T cell receptor beta chains below all came from one sample that was sequenced in a study of T cells in Graves' hyperthyroidism and ophthalmopathy. Amplified regions were TCR beta CDR3 sequences from RNA transcripts. During a first-round RT-PCR of the TCR CDR3, the HTBI primer set was used. TCRdb redid the calling of the multiplex PCR reads with MiXCR, one entry per CDR3 protein. Of fewer than 650,000 distinct CDR3 sequences in the sample, approximately 14% were seen once. The sequenced material came from blood. These receptors originate from a woman in her forties with Graves' hyperthyroidism.

This CDR3 is CSAAPGATYQETQYF. The CDR3 DNA reads TGCAGTGCGGCCCCCGGAGCGACGTACCAAGAGACCCAGTACTTC. The chain uses TRBV20-1 and TRBJ2-5; D not resolved. The CDR3 loop spans 15 amino acids. V was shortened by 6 bases and J by 0 bases, with 17 bases between the two germline ends. The V gene's germline CDR1 is DFQATT and CDR2 SNEGSKA (reference sequence).

This clonotype appeared a single time. The rearrangement joins TRBV24-1 to TRBJ2-2; 8 nucleotides align to TRBD2. J was trimmed by 9 bases and V by 5 bases; bases with no gene match: 13. The V gene's germline CDR1 is KGHDR and CDR2 SFDVKD. This CDR3 comprises 16 residues. This CDR3 reads CATSGPLAGGIRELFF. CDR3 nucleotide sequence: TGTGCCACCAGTGGTCCGCTAGCGGGTGGTATCCGGGAGCTGTTTTTT.

This clonotype occurred many times. The chain has TRBV12-5 and TRBJ1-1; D is possibly TRBD1 (5 bases). V lost 6 bases to trimming and J lost 3 bases, with 17 bases between them. Germline CDR1 is LGHNT and CDR2 is FRNRAP. The CDR3 is 15 residues long. The CDR3 sequence is CASGPGGGWDTEAFF. CDR3 DNA sequence: TGTGCTAGTGGGCCGGGTGGGGGTTGGGACACTGAAGCTTTCTTT. Using reference TRBV12-5 and TRBJ1-1 for the parts outside the CDR3, the full variable domain is DARVTQTPRHKVTEMGQEVTMRCQPILGHNTVFWYRQTMMQGLELLAYFRNRAPLDDSGMPKDRFSAEMPDATLATLKIQPSEPRDSAVYFCASGPGGGWDTEAFFGQGTRLTVV.

The table lists this clonotype with many counts. The genes are TRBV28 and TRBJ2-7; D might be TRBD2 (6 bases). This CDR3 is built from 13 residues. V was cut by 6 bases and J by 0 bases, with 9 bases left in between. CDR1 is MDHEN and CDR2 is SYDVKM in the germline V gene. CDR3 region: CASSLDYSYEQYF. The CDR3 DNA follows: TGTGCCAGCAGCCTGGACTACTCCTACGAGCAGTACTTC. Full variable domain (outside the CDR3, taken from reference TRBV28 and TRBJ2-7): DVKVTQSSRYLVKRTGEKVFLECVQDMDHENMFWYRQDPGLGLRLIYFSYDVKMKEKGDIPEGYSVSREKKERFSLILESASTNQTSMYLCASSLDYSYEQYFGPGTRLTVT.

Details on this clonotype: A much more abundant neighbour one base away suggests this may be a read error. The V gene is TRBV2, the J gene TRBJ2-2; D may be TRBD2 (5 bases). This CDR3 contains 13 residues. Germline lookup yields CDR1 SNHLY and CDR2 FYNNEI. This CDR3 is CGAGSPNTGEPFF. CDR3 sequence (DNA): TGTGGAGCAGGCTCCCCGAACACCGGGGAGCCGTTTTTT.

This clonotype was seen ten or more times. V and J are TRBV7-2 and TRBJ2-5; D is possibly TRBD2 (6 bases). Germline CDR1 is SGHTA and CDR2 is FQGNSA. The CDR3 contains 15 residues. Deletions cut 5 bases from V and 5 bases from J, with 18 bases between. This CDR3 is CASSPKTRRGETQYF. The CDR3 DNA reads as TGTGCCAGCAGCCCCAAGACTAGAAGGGGTGAGACCCAGTACTTC.

This clonotype was seen ten or more times. V usage is TRBV2 and J usage is TRBJ2-3, with TRBD1 identical over 8 bases. From germline, CDR1 is SNHLY and CDR2 FYNNEI. The CDR3 has 12 residues. V shed 8 bases and J 6 bases; nucleotides not matched to a gene: 4. The CDR3 loop is CASATGDDTQYF. For the CDR3, the DNA is TGTGCCAGCGCGACAGGGGACGATACGCAGTATTTT.